This record looks at one TCR beta chain sequence and its context. These data originate in a study of blood T cell repertoires in COVID-19. Study summary: T cells, B-cell-depleted T cells, or PBMCs supplied cDNA or gDNA.

Trimming at V came to 6 bases and at J to 1 base, leaving 6 bases not matched to a gene. The CDR3 spans 16 residues. The germline CDR1 and CDR2 sequences are LNHDA and SQIVND (reference sequence). Here immunoSEQ multiplex PCR was the method, and the copy in TCRdb shows in-frame clones only, minus some. The sample has 150,000 to 200,000 clones, about 89% seen once. V gene TRBV19 combines with J gene TRBJ1-4, with 9 bases matching TRBD1. The origin of this receptor is a man aged 70-80 years with acute or convalescent COVID-19. The sample taken for sequencing was peripheral blood. The CDR3 sequence is CASSRDREGTNEKLFF. For the CDR3, the DNA is TGTGCCAGTAGCAGGGACAGGGAGGGAACTAATGAAAAACTGTTTTTT.